Listed below are T cell receptor beta chains from one sample, sequenced in a study of STAT5B mutations in CD4+ large granular lymphocyte leukemia. Measured with immunoSEQ multiplex PCR; TCRdb has only the in-frame clones, and not every one. This sample carries under 40,000 clones, approximately 79% of them seen once, and the ten largest clones take 2.1%. Material: CD4+ T cells from blood buffy coats. These receptors all come from a human donor in good health. The CDR3 runs from the conserved cysteine through the conserved F or W. Fields, in order: J gene, D gene, V gene, clone size, CDR3 protein, CDR3 DNA. The D gene is left open where the match is weak. Size is omitted from some rows. Given values are once, few, many or a class for expanded clones.

TRBJ2-3,-,TRBV14,once,CASSQDPSSADTQYF,TGTGCCAGCAGCCAAGATCCCAGCTCGGCAGATACGCAGTATTTT
TRBJ2-3,TRBD2,TRBV10-3,few,CAITSGGRPSGDTQYF,TGTGCCATCACTAGTGGCGGGAGGCCTTCAGGAGATACGCAGTATTTT
TRBJ2-1,-,TRBV6-6,-,CASSPGAINEQFF,TGTGCCAGCAGCCCCGGGGCCATAAATGAGCAGTTCTTC
TRBJ2-1,-,TRBV7-8,-,CASSLRSLGSTTEAFF,TGTGCCAGCAGCTTACGGAGTTTAGGGTCGACCACGGAGGCGTTCTTC
TRBJ2-7,-,TRBV7-6,-,CASSLPFSEQYF,TGTGCCAGCAGCTTACCGTTCTCCGAGCAGTACTTC
TRBJ2-1,-,TRBV9,-,CASSVGRQGSYNEQFF,TGTGCCAGCAGCGTAGGTCGGCAGGGCTCCTACAATGAGCAGTTCTTC
TRBJ2-1,TRBD2,TRBV6-5,-,CASSYSGGGAYNEQFF,TGTGCCAGCAGTTACTCGGGCGGGGGGGCCTACAATGAGCAGTTCTTC
TRBJ2-1,TRBD2,TRBV5-1,few,CASSLTGTSGNEQFF,TGCGCCAGCAGCTTGACCGGGACTAGCGGTAATGAGCAGTTCTTC
TRBJ2-2,TRBD1,TRBV7-2,-,CASSSGPTGANTGELFF,TGTGCCAGCAGCTCCGGGCCGACAGGGGCGAACACCGGGGAGCTGTTTTTT
TRBJ1-2,TRBD1,TRBV9,once,CASSVVSGGGYTF,TGTGCCAGCAGCGTAGTTTCAGGGGGGGGCTACACCTTC
TRBJ1-2,TRBD1,TRBV6-1,-,CASSDNLPGGADGYTF,TGTGCCAGCAGTGATAACTTGCCAGGGGGCGCCGACGGCTACACCTTC
TRBJ2-1,TRBD2,TRBV5-1,-,CASSLEAGAFNEQFF,TGCGCCAGCAGCTTAGAAGCGGGAGCTTTCAATGAGCAGTTCTTC
TRBJ1-4,-,TRBV6-1,-,CASSERFAEKLFF,TGTGCCAGCAGTGAGCGGTTTGCTGAAAAACTGTTTTTT
TRBJ2-1,TRBD2,TRBV29-1,once,CSVDASGIYNEQFF,TGCAGCGTTGACGCTAGCGGGATCTACAATGAGCAGTTCTTC
TRBJ1-2,-,TRBV29-1,once,CSVPDTLRYGYTF,TGCAGCGTTCCCGACACCTTGAGGTATGGCTACACCTTC
TRBJ2-7,TRBD2,TRBV2,-,CASRALTSGILEQYF,TGTGCCAGCAGGGCTCTGACTAGCGGGATCCTCGAGCAGTACTTC
TRBJ2-5,-,TRBV29-1,-,CSGTVETQYF,TGCAGCGGGACAGTGGAGACCCAGTACTTC
TRBJ2-1,-,TRBV30,few,CAWKGRNNEQFF,TGTGCCTGGAAGGGGAGAAACAATGAGCAGTTCTTC
TRBJ2-2,-,TRBV21-1,-,CASSKKDRSGDDTGELFF,TGTGCCAGCAGCAAAAAAGACAGGAGCGGAGATGATACCGGGGAGCTGTTTTTT
TRBJ2-7,-,TRBV5-1,few,CASSLGVLTYF,TGCGCCAGCAGCTTGGGGGTACTGACGTACTTC
TRBJ2-7,-,TRBV7-6,-,CASSLTNRRGLDEQYF,TGTGCCAGCAGCTTAACTAACAGGCGGGGTTTGGACGAGCAGTACTTC
TRBJ1-3,-,TRBV5-1,-,CASSGGSGNTIYF,TGCGCCAGCAGTGGGGGCAGCGGAAACACCATATATTTT
TRBJ2-3,-,TRBV6-1,-,CASSDIGANTDTQYF,TGTGCCAGCAGTGATATAGGGGCAAACACAGATACGCAGTATTTT
TRBJ2-1,-,TRBV5-6,-,CASSRYRGDHGIEQFF,TGTGCCAGCAGCCGGTATAGGGGGGATCACGGGATTGAGCAGTTCTTC
TRBJ1-1,-,TRBV5-4,-,CASTVTGFSTEAFF,TGTGCCAGCACCGTTACAGGGTTTAGTACTGAAGCTTTCTTT
TRBJ1-1,-,TRBV6-5,-,CASSYPRENTEAFF,TGTGCCAGCAGTTACCCGAGGGAGAACACTGAAGCTTTCTTT
TRBJ1-3,-,TRBV11-2,-,CASSPQGRSGNTIYF,TGTGCCAGCAGCCCTCAGGGCCGCTCTGGAAACACCATATATTTT
TRBJ2-1,TRBD1,TRBV10-3,-,CAISEGQGAYNEQFF,TGTGCCATCAGTGAAGGGCAGGGGGCCTACAATGAGCAGTTCTTC
TRBJ2-3,-,TRBV10-2,-,CASSEWTGRTDTQYF,TGCGCCAGCAGTGAGTGGACGGGTCGCACAGATACGCAGTATTTT
TRBJ2-2,-,TRBV11-3,-,CASSLDSIGNRELFF,TGTGCCAGCAGCTTAGATTCTATAGGGAACCGGGAGCTGTTTTTT
TRBJ2-1,TRBD1,TRBV5-1,-,CASSLVWDRSYNEQFF,TGCGCCAGCAGCTTGGTCTGGGACAGGTCCTACAATGAGCAGTTCTTC
TRBJ1-4,-,TRBV2,-,CASSDRGTNEKLFF,TGTGCCAGCAGTGATCGCGGCACTAATGAAAAACTGTTTTTT
TRBJ2-1,-,TRBV25-1,-,CASSSGEWVNEQFF,TGTGCCAGCAGTTCGGGGGAATGGGTCAATGAGCAGTTCTTC
TRBJ2-2,-,TRBV16,-,CASSRPYTGELFF,TGTGCCAGCAGCCGCCCATACACCGGGGAGCTGTTTTTT
TRBJ1-2,-,TRBV6-5,few,CASSFRAEDGYTF,TGTGCCAGCAGTTTCAGGGCGGAAGATGGCTACACCTTC
TRBJ2-7,-,TRBV21-1,-,CASSKEGSLAGSPHEQYF,TGTGCCAGCAGCAAAGAGGGAAGTCTAGCGGGATCCCCTCACGAGCAGTACTTC
TRBJ2-7,TRBD2,TRBV7-2,-,CASSRRPGTSGFPYEQYF,TGTGCCAGCAGCCGTAGGCCCGGGACTAGCGGGTTTCCCTACGAGCAGTACTTC